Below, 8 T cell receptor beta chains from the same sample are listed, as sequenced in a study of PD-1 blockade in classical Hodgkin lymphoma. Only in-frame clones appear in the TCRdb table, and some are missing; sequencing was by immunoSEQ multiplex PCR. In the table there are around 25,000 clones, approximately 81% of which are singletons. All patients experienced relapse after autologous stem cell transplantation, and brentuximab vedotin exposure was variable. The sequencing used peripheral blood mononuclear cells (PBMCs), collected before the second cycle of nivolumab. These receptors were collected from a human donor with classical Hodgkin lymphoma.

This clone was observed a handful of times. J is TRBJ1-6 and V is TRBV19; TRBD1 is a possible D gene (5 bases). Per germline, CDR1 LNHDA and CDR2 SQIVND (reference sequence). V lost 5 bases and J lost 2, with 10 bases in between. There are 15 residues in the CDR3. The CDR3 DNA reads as TGTGCCAGTAGTGGGAAGGACACCTATAATTCACCCCTCCACTTT. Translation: CASSGKDTYNSPLHF.

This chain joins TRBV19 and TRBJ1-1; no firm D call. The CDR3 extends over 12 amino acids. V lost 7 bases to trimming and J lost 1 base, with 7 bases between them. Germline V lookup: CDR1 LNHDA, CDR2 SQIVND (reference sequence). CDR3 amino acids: CASMVRNTEAFF. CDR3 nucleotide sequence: TGTGCCAGTATGGTTCGGAACACTGAAGCTTTCTTT.

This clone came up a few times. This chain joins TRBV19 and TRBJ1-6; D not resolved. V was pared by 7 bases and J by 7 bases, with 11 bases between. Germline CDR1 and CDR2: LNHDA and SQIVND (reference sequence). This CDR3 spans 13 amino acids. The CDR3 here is CASTGQANSPLHF. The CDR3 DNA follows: TGTGCCAGTACCGGGCAGGCAAATTCACCCCTCCACTTT.

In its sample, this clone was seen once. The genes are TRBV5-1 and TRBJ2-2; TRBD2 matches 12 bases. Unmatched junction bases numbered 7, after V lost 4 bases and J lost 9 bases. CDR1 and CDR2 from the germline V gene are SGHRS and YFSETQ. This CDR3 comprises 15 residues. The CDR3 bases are TGCGCCAGCAGCGGGGGACTAGCGGGCCCCCGGGAGCTGTTTTTT. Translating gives CASSGGLAGPRELFF.

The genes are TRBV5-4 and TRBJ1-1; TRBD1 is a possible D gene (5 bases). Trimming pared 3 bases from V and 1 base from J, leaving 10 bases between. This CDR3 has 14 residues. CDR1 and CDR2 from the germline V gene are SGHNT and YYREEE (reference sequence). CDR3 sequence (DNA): TGTGCCAGCAGCTGGGGGGGGAGGAACACTGAAGCTTTCTTT. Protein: CASSWGGRNTEAFF. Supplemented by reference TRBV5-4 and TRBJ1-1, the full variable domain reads ETGVTQSPTHLIKTRGQQVTLRCSSQSGHNTVSWYQQALGQGPQFIFQYYREEENGRGNFPPRFSGLQFPNYSSELNVNALELDDSALYLCASSWGGRNTEAFFGQGTRLTVV.

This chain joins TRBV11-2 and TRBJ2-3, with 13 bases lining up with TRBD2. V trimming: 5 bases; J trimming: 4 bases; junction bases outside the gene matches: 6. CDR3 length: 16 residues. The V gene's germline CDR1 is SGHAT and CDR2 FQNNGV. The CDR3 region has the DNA TGTGCCAGCAGCCCAAGGACTAGCGGGGGACCAGATACGCAGTATTTT. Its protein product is CASSPRTSGGPDTQYF. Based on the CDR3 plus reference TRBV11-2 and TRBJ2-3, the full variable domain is EAGVAQSPRYKIIEKRQSVAFWCNPISGHATLYWYQQILGQGPKLLIQFQNNGVVDDSQLPKDRFSAERLKGVDSTLKIQPAKLEDSAVYLCASSPRTSGGPDTQYFGPGTRLTVL.

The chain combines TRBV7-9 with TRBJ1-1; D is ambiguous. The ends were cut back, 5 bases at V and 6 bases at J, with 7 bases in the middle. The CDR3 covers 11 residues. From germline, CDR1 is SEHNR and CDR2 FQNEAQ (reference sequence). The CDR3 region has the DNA TGTGCCAGCAGCGAAGCTCCTGAAGCTTTCTTT. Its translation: CASSEAPEAFF.

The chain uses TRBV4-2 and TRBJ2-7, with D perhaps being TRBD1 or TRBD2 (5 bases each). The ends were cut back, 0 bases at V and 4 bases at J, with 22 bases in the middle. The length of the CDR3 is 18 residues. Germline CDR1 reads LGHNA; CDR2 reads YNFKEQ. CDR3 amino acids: CASSQDRAGWGKGYEQYF. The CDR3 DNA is TGTGCCAGCAGCCAAGATCGCGCGGGTTGGGGGAAGGGTTACGAGCAGTACTTC.